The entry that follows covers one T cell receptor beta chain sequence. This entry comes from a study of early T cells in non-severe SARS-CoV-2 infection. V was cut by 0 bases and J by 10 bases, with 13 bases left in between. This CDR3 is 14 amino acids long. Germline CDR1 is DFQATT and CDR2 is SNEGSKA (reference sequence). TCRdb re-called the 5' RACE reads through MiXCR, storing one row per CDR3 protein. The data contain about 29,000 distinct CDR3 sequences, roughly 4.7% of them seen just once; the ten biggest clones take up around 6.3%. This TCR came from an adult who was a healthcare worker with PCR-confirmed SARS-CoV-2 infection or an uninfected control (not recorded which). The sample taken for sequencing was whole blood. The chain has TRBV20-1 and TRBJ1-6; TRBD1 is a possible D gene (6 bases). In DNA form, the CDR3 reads TGCAGTGCTAGAGATCAAGGTGGACAGTCACCCCTCCACTTT. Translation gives CSARDQGGQSPLHF.